This T cell receptor (beta chain) was observed in a study of beta chain features in type 1 diabetes (dated by TCRdb to 2017 to 2018). Describing the broader study: No differences in mean age, gender distribution, total cell number or subset yield were found between patients and healthy donors. Naive and central memory subsets were obtained from all 30 or so donors, but regulatory and stem cell-like memory subsets were isolated from only 8 patients and 8 healthy donors. The study compared the TCRB repertoires of sorted circulating CD4+ T cell subsets in recently diagnosed type 1 diabetes patients with those in matched healthy donors. Across all samples, about 110 million sorted cells were examined, and cell number per subset correlated strongly with RNA yield. Beyond this particular receptor, the publication reports: Patients with type 1 diabetes made fewer insertions and deleted more nucleotides at VDJ recombination sites, implying thymic rearrangement abnormalities. HLA sub-analyses involved small numbers of individuals, so any influence of HLA type on TCRB rearrangement remained unresolved. Because cDNA was sequenced instead of genomic DNA, activated cells with high expression could be over-represented, although the groups did not differ in activation or CD3 levels. The naive, central memory and regulatory TCRB repertoires appeared to resemble one another more closely among patients than among healthy donors. Type 1 diabetes patients showed a moderate but significant shortening of TCRB CDR3 length in all four CD4+ subsets. Shorter templates might be favored by PCR, yet because patient and control samples were amplified and corrected together, any such skew would affect both groups equally.

The sample holds a few counts of this clone. This receptor's antigen is unknown. No clone much larger than this one lies a single base away; base qualities are absent. A single peripheral blood draw of around 120 mL on average was collected from each donor into heparinised tubes. A BD FACSAria II and a panel including CD45RO, CCR7, CD25, CD127, CD95 and CD27 were used to sort naive, central memory, regulatory and stem cell-like memory CD4+ T cells. Every sorted population had a purity above 98%. PBMCs were isolated right away by Lymphoprep density gradient centrifugation and were stained directly, without culture. So that batch effects would be minimized, each experiment stained and sorted samples in pairs, pairing one healthy donor with one patient. All of the isolated RNA was reverse transcribed with the High Capacity cDNA Reverse Transcription Kit, so expressed TCRB transcripts were sequenced. Survey-depth immunoSEQ sequencing was performed on stem cell-like memory T cell samples, with an average of about 1.01 million total reads per sample. Sorted cells were lysed in RLT buffer and RNA was extracted with DNase-treated RNeasy Micro or Mini kits, depending on cell number. To prevent cross-contamination, each cell subset was processed individually, whereas patient and healthy donor samples were processed jointly. The immunoSEQ multiplex PCR was used to amplify TCRB sequences from cDNA, yielding 87-bp fragments that span the CDR3 region. Sequencing of the amplicons was performed on the Illumina HiSeq platform. From the authors' description of their analysis: PCR bias was corrected computationally using synthetic template baselines, and reads within Hamming distance 2 were collapsed, with unmergeable singletons discarded. By aligning reads against IMGT, V, D and J genes, CDR3 length, and insertions or deletions at six rearrangement sites were assigned. Within each subset, clonotype counts were normalized to sorted cell number, and only after that were true diversity and Gini coefficients computed with the tcR R package. The overlap coefficient, calculated on TCRB nucleotide sequences, was used to quantify repertoire sharing. TCRdb mirrors the immuneACCESS table, restricted to in-frame sequences. Some clones are absent from its copies; in checked studies, under half trace to an unresolved V gene, and the reason for the others is unknown. V, J and clone size reflect that table, while D and trimming were determined from the DNA. Across this sample there are approximately 84,000 clones, with 25% to 35% seen only once. Jointly, the top ten make up about 0.42% of the sample.

V trim: 7 bases; J trim: 10 bases; unmatched bases: 15. CDR1 SNHLY and CDR2 FYNNEI were looked up in the germline V gene. Counted from cysteine to phenylalanine, this CDR3 has 14 amino acids. Kept here is only the CDR3 DNA, which spans 42 bases and is read in frame from base 1. This clonotype originated in a woman under 30 in good health. Recombination joined TRBV2 with TRBJ1-1; TRBD1 fits 7 bases in the junction. Material: stem cell memory CD4+ T cells from blood. Taken with the paper, the label for cell subset or site translates to: stem cell-like memory CD4+ T cells. The DNA sequence is as follows: TGTGCCAGCATCCTTGGACAGGCGGGGGGTCGAGCTTTCTTT. The encoded protein is CASILGQAGGRAFF.